Listed below are T cell receptor beta chains from one sample, sequenced in a study of beta chain features in type 1 diabetes. The data were produced by immunoSEQ multiplex PCR, yet TCRdb's version contains in-frame clones alone and is incomplete. Of 130,000 to 150,000 clones in the sample, under 60% were seen once. The specimen sequenced was Tregs from blood. These receptors came from a young man in good health. The CDR3 runs from the conserved cysteine through the conserved F or W. Each record gives: V gene, CDR3 protein.

V gene: TRBV27
CDR3 protein: CASSPPPGTGELFF

V gene: TRBV29-1
CDR3 protein: CSVLGGHRAVGANVLTF

V gene: TRBV19
CDR3 protein: CASSMGQGFEQYF

V gene: TRBV7-2
CDR3 protein: CASSLGLAGFTDTQYF

V gene: TRBV7-8
CDR3 protein: CASSLRTGANYGYTF

V gene: TRBV25-1
CDR3 protein: CASSGRGKDTQYF

V gene: TRBV5-1
CDR3 protein: CASSLVGSEQFF

V gene: TRBV7-9
CDR3 protein: CASSPRSGSGNTIYF

V gene: TRBV6-5
CDR3 protein: CASTRTGENYGYTF

V gene: TRBV7-9
CDR3 protein: CASSPSGTGGDEKLFF

V gene: TRBV18
CDR3 protein: CASSQGQGGEKLFF

V gene: TRBV7-2
CDR3 protein: CASSLAQNSPLHF

V gene: TRBV7-3
CDR3 protein: CASSLVGGGTEAFF

V gene: TRBV29-1
CDR3 protein: CSVEVGRETQYF

V gene: TRBV5-1
CDR3 protein: CASSLETGGLSPLHF

V gene: TRBV7-2
CDR3 protein: CASSLLLAGVWYF

V gene: TRBV7-2
CDR3 protein: CASSLARGRQPQHF

V gene: TRBV18
CDR3 protein: CASQGQLETEAFF

V gene: TRBV5-1
CDR3 protein: CASTWGDRDTDTQYF

V gene: TRBV7-2
CDR3 protein: CASSLALSSAEQYF

V gene: TRBV28
CDR3 protein: CASSSRTGLGGYTF

V gene: TRBV28
CDR3 protein: CASRETGVPAEQYF

V gene: TRBV5-1
CDR3 protein: CASSLAGNQPQHF

V gene: TRBV7-9
CDR3 protein: CASSSRSGNTGELFF

V gene: TRBV7-3
CDR3 protein: CASSLAQANTGELFF

V gene: TRBV18
CDR3 protein: CASSPLGLAGVETQYF

V gene: TRBV10-3
CDR3 protein: CAISGQEANQPQHF

V gene: TRBV19
CDR3 protein: CASSIQGYEQYF

V gene: TRBV7-9
CDR3 protein: CASSLRGDSNQPQHF

V gene: TRBV5-4
CDR3 protein: CASSWPPGSGHTGELFF

V gene: TRBV12-2
CDR3 protein: CASRTRTGGHVYGYTF

V gene: TRBV5-1
CDR3 protein: CASSPGQGGGQPQHF

V gene: TRBV6-5
CDR3 protein: CASSRGQGNTEAFF

V gene: TRBV2
CDR3 protein: CASSVYRDTGELFF

V gene: TRBV7-2
CDR3 protein: CASSLQASSYEQYF

V gene: TRBV5-1
CDR3 protein: CASSFVRATATNEKLFF

V gene: TRBV5-1
CDR3 protein: CASSLQGAGNEQFF

V gene: TRBV5-4
CDR3 protein: CASSRTTGIPYSYNEQFF

V gene: TRBV11-1
CDR3 protein: CASSLDGRASDTQYF

V gene: TRBV27
CDR3 protein: CASSFRGRGNSPLHF

V gene: TRBV7-2
CDR3 protein: CASSLTGKETQYF

V gene: TRBV6-1
CDR3 protein: CASGQTLMNTEAFF

V gene: TRBV19
CDR3 protein: CASLTGGPYGYTF

V gene: TRBV18
CDR3 protein: CASSPSAGPGTGELFF

V gene: TRBV7-9
CDR3 protein: CASSFGLATEAFF

V gene: TRBV30
CDR3 protein: CAWSVLFHEQYF